The 24 T cell receptor beta chains listed next were all sequenced from one sample in a study of shared clonotypes between healthy human individuals. Profiled with immunoSEQ multiplex PCR; TCRdb holds only in-frame clones, not every one. The sample lists 2.5 million or so clones, roughly nine tenths seen once, with around 0.15% in the top ten. Sequencing was carried out using naive CD4+ T cells sorted from blood. Noted subset: CD45RA+ positively selected. The source is a man aged 18 to 29 in good health.

The chain links TRBV19 to TRBJ1-1; 7 nucleotides line up with TRBD1. V gave up 4 bases and J gave up 3 bases; unmatched junction bases: 11. From germline, CDR1 is LNHDA and CDR2 SQIVND (reference sequence). CDR3 size: 16 residues. The CDR3 protein is CASSKDRIGADTEAFF. The CDR3 DNA reads as TGTGCCAGTAGTAAGGACAGGATCGGCGCCGACACTGAAGCTTTCTTT.

This chain uses TRBV2 with TRBJ1-6; TRBD1 matches 8 bases. The germline gives CDR1 SNHLY, CDR2 FYNNEI. After removal of 5 bases from V and 5 bases from J, the junction contained 2 bases not matched to a gene. This CDR3 is built from 14 residues. The CDR3 DNA sequence: TGTGCCAGCAGTCCGACAGGGGATAATTCACCCCTCCACTTT. Its translation: CASSPTGDNSPLHF.

CDR3 amino acids: CARGGSSTDTQYF. The CDR3 coding sequence is TGTGCCAGAGGGGGTTCTAGCACAGATACGCAGTATTTT. The chain uses TRBV7-9 and TRBJ2-3; D possibly corresponds to TRBD1 (6 bases). Deletions cut 9 bases from V and 0 bases from J, with 10 bases between. Per the germline V gene, CDR1 is SEHNR and CDR2 is FQNEAQ (reference sequence). The CDR3 length is 13 residues.

This chain links TRBV10-1 with TRBJ2-5; 8 bases agree with TRBD2. The CDR3 extends over 14 amino acids. Losses at the gene ends were 0 bases for V and 4 bases for J; bases not matched to a gene: 1. Germline CDR1 and CDR2: WNHNN and SYGVQD (reference sequence). The CDR3 sequence is CASSESTSVETQYF. The CDR3, as DNA: TGCGCCAGCAGTGAGTCGACTAGCGTAGAGACCCAGTACTTC.

This chain joins TRBV18 and TRBJ1-1; unclear D gene. Per germline, CDR1 KGHSH and CDR2 LQKENI. Trimming left V 3 bases short and J 0 bases short, with 11 bases between. The CDR3 totals 15 residues. CDR3: CASSPSIQMNTEAFF. The CDR3 coding sequence is TGTGCCAGCTCACCCTCAATACAGATGAACACTGAAGCTTTCTTT.

The chain carries TRBV7-9 and TRBJ1-4; D is possibly TRBD1 (6 bases). The V end was cut by 4 bases, the J end by 5 bases, with 14 bases between. The CDR3 totals 15 residues. Germline loops: CDR1 SEHNR, CDR2 FQNEAQ (reference sequence). CDR3 sequence: CASSWSQGPNEKLFF. CDR3 DNA: TGTGCCAGCAGCTGGTCACAGGGACCAAATGAAAAACTGTTTTTT.

The V call is TRBV28, the J call TRBJ2-6; D is perhaps TRBD1 (5 bases). The CDR3 covers 16 residues. The ends were cut back, 6 bases at V and 0 bases at J, with 12 bases in the middle. Germline CDR1 MDHEN, CDR2 SYDVKM. CDR3 in DNA: TGTGCCAGCAGCACAGGAAGCCTCTCTGGGGCCAACGTCCTGACTTTC. Translating it yields CASSTGSLSGANVLTF.

This sequence joins TRBV11-1 and TRBJ2-5, with 11 bases that match TRBD2. Germline V CDR1 and CDR2: SGHAT, FQDESV (reference sequence). After removal of 5 bases from V and 4 bases from J, the junction contained 6 bases not matched to a gene. There are 15 residues in the CDR3. CDR3 loop: CASSVVSGGVETQYF. The CDR3 DNA is TGTGCCAGCAGCGTCGTTAGCGGGGGGGTAGAGACCCAGTACTTC.

This chain links TRBV19 with TRBJ1-6; 10 nucleotides agree with TRBD1. This CDR3 contains 14 residues. After removal of 8 bases from V and 6 bases from J, the junction contained 4 bases not matched to a gene. Germline CDR1 LNHDA, CDR2 SQIVND (reference sequence). CDR3 bases: TGTGCCAGTTCCGGACAGGGGGGTAATTCACCCCTCCACTTT. Translated, it gives CASSGQGGNSPLHF.

V usage is TRBV18 and J usage is TRBJ2-1; D possibly uses TRBD1 or TRBD2 (5 bases each). This CDR3 contains 14 residues. The germline gives CDR1 KGHSH, CDR2 LQKENI. With 4 bases removed from V and 4 bases from J, the gap between germline ends came to 11 bases. CDR3 DNA: TGTGCCAGCTCACGTTCCGGGACGTACAATGAGCAGTTCTTC. As protein: CASSRSGTYNEQFF.

The chain combines TRBV7-8 with TRBJ2-1; 11 nucleotides agree with TRBD2. The germline gives CDR1 SGHVS, CDR2 FQNEAQ. J lost 8 bases, V lost 3 bases, and 6 bases had no gene match. The CDR3 contains 15 residues. CDR3: CASSFTSGRRDEQFF. The CDR3 DNA sequence: TGTGCCAGCAGCTTTACTAGCGGGAGAAGAGATGAGCAGTTCTTC.

The genes are TRBV7-8 and TRBJ2-2, with no clear D. The germline V gene encodes CDR1 SGHVS and CDR2 FQNEAQ. The CDR3 is 12 amino acids. V shed 4 bases and J shed 6 bases, with 6 bases lying between them. CDR3 in amino acids: CASSSPPGELFF. The CDR3 nucleotides are TGTGCCAGCAGCTCCCCCCCCGGGGAGCTGTTTTTT.

The gene calls are TRBV14 and TRBJ2-4; D call uncertain. V was trimmed by 1 base and J by 3 bases, leaving 13 bases between them. From germline, CDR1 is SGHDN and CDR2 FVKESK. The CDR3 totals 16 residues. CDR3 protein: CASSQGRTPNKNIQYF. The DNA of the CDR3 is TGTGCCAGCAGCCAAGGGCGGACGCCGAACAAAAACATTCAGTACTTC.

V is TRBV30 and J is TRBJ1-1; no clear D. This CDR3 has 15 amino acids. V lost 4 bases and J lost 0, with 15 bases in between. Germline V gene lookup returns CDR1 GTSNPN and CDR2 SVGIG (reference sequence). Written as DNA, the CDR3 is TGTGCCTGGATGTCTCGGGAACTCTTGAACACTGAAGCTTTCTTT. Its protein is CAWMSRELLNTEAFF.

The chain recombines TRBV5-6 with TRBJ1-6, with 8 bases fitting TRBD1. Per germline, CDR1 SGHDT and CDR2 YYEEEE. V was pared by 4 bases and J by 10 bases, with 10 bases of the junction left unmatched. The CDR3 covers 15 residues. The CDR3 DNA is TGTGCCAGCAGCGCCGGACAGGGACAACACTCACCCCTCCACTTT. This gives the protein CASSAGQGQHSPLHF.

The chain combines TRBV29-1 with TRBJ2-1, with TRBD1 as a possible D gene (6 bases). Germline CDR1 reads SQVTM; CDR2 reads ANQGSEA. V gave up 2 bases and J gave up 0 bases, with 11 bases separating them. The CDR3 is 15 residues long. CDR3 region: CSVEQGRGSYNEQFF. CDR3 bases: TGCAGCGTTGAACAGGGGAGAGGCTCCTACAATGAGCAGTTCTTC.

J is TRBJ2-7 and V is TRBV5-1; D is uncertain. V lost 4 bases and J 0 bases, leaving 14 bases between the germline ends. The CDR3 extends over 15 amino acids. Per the germline V gene, CDR1 is SGHRS and CDR2 is YFSETQ. Here the CDR3 reads CASSPVTLSSYEQYF. The CDR3 nucleotides read TGCGCCAGCAGCCCGGTAACCTTGAGCTCCTACGAGCAGTACTTC.

The chain is built from TRBV29-1 and TRBJ2-7; either TRBD1 or TRBD2 may supply D (5 bases each). Germline loops: CDR1 SQVTM, CDR2 ANQGSEA. Trimming removed 4 bases at V and 5 bases at J, with 9 bases between. CDR3 size: 11 residues. DNA for the CDR3: TGCAGCGTTGCAGGGACGCACGAGCAGTACTTC. The encoded protein is CSVAGTHEQYF.

The chain recombines TRBV2 with TRBJ1-4; D unresolved. V was clipped by 2 bases and J by 5 bases, with 6 bases between them. Germline V gene sequence: CDR1 SNHLY, CDR2 FYNNEI. The CDR3 length is 13 residues. CDR3 loop: CASSELENEKLFF. In nucleotides, the CDR3 is TGTGCCAGCAGTGAACTTGAGAATGAAAAACTGTTTTTT.

The rearrangement joins TRBV5-1 to TRBJ1-2; D not resolved. The V end was cut by 3 bases, the J end by 4 bases, with 13 bases between. Germline loops: CDR1 SGHRS, CDR2 YFSETQ. The length of the CDR3 is 14 residues. The CDR3 sequence is CASSSEGMSYGYTF. The CDR3 nucleotides read TGCGCCAGCAGCTCAGAGGGCATGAGCTATGGCTACACCTTC.

V is TRBV18 and J is TRBJ2-5, with D perhaps matching TRBD2 (5 bases). The assigned J gene may be wrong: the sequence end matches TRBJ2-7 better. This CDR3 spans 13 amino acids. Looked up from germline, CDR1 is KGHSH and CDR2 is LQKENI. The CDR3 protein is CASSPPGTYEQYF. In DNA form, the CDR3 reads TGTGCCAGCTCACCACCCGGGACCTACGAGCAGTACTTC.

The chain uses TRBV6-6 and TRBJ2-7; a weak D match, TRBD1 (5 bases). The length of the CDR3 is 15 residues. Germline CDR1 reads MNHNY; CDR2 reads SVGAGI (reference sequence). CDR3 in DNA: TGTGCGACGCAGGACAACCCATCTAGCTCCTACGAGCAGTACTTC. Protein: CATQDNPSSSYEQYF.

CDR3 sequence: CASSWASGSGNTIYF. Here the CDR3 DNA reads TGTGCCAGCAGCTGGGCCTCTGGGTCTGGAAACACCATATATTTT. This sequence joins TRBV6-6 and TRBJ1-3; no clear D gene. The CDR3 is 15 amino acids. Germline V gene data show CDR1 as MNHNY and CDR2 as SVGAGI (reference sequence). V gave up 6 bases and J gave up 1 base, with 13 bases separating them.

This rearrangement joins TRBV6-1 to TRBJ2-1, with 7 bases that match TRBD2. J lost 7 bases, V lost 4 bases, and 16 bases had no gene match. CDR3 size: 17 residues. Germline CDR1 reads MNHNS; CDR2 reads SASEGT. CDR3 amino acids: CASSARRPAGSMNEQFF. CDR3 bases: TGTGCCAGCAGTGCCCGACGACCAGCGGGGTCTATGAATGAGCAGTTCTTC.